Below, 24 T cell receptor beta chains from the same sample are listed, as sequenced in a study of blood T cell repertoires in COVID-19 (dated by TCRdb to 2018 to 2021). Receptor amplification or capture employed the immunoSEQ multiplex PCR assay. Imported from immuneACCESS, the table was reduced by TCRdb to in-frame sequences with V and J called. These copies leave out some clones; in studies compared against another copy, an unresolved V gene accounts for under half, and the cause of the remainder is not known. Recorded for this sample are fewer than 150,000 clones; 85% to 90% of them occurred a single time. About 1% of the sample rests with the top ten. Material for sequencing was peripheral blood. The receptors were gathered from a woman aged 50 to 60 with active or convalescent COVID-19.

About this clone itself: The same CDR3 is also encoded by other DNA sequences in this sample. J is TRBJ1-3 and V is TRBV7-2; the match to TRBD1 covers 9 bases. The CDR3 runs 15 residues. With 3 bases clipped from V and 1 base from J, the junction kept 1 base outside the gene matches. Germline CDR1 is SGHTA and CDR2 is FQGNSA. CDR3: CASSFGQGSGNTIYF. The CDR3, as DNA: TGTGCCAGCAGCTTCGGACAGGGGTCTGGAAACACCATATATTTT.

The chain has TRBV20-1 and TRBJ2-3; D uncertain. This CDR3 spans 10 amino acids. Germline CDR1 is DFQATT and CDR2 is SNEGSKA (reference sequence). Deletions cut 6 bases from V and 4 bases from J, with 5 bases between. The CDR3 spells CSASADTQYF. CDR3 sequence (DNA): TGCAGTGCGTCGGCAGATACGCAGTATTTT.

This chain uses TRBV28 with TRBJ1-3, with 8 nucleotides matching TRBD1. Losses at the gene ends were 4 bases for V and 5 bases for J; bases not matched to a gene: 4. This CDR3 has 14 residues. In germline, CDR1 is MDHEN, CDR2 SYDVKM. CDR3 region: CASSSGQGRNTIYF. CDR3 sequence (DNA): TGTGCCAGCAGTTCTGGACAGGGCAGAAACACCATATATTTT.

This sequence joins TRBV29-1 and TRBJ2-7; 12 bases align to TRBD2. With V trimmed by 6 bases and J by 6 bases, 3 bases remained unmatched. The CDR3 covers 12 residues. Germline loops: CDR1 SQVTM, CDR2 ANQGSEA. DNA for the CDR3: TGCAGCGTGCTGACTAGCGGGAGCGAGCAGTACTTC. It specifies CSVLTSGSEQYF.

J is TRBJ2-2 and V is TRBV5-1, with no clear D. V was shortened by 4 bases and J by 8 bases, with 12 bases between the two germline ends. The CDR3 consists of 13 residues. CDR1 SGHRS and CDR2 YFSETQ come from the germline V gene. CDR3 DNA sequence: TGCGCCAGCAGCGGTGACTTGTCTGGGGAGCTGTTTTTT. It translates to CASSGDLSGELFF. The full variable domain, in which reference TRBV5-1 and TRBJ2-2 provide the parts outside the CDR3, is KAGVTQTPRYLIKTRGQQVTLSCSPISGHRSVSWYQQTPGQGLQFLFEYFSETQRNKGNFPGRFSGRQFSNSRSEMNVSTLELGDSALYLCASSGDLSGELFFGEGSRLTVL.

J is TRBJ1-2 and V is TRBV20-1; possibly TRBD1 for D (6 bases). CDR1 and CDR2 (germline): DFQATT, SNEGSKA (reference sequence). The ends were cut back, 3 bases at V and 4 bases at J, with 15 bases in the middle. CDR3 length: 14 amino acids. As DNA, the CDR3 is TGCAGTGCTAGTAGCAGGGGAACAACCTATGGCTACACCTTC. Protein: CSASSRGTTYGYTF.

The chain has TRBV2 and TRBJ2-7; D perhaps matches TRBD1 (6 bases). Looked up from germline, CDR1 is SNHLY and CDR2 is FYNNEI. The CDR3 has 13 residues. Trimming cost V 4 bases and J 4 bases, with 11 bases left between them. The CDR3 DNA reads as TGTGCCAGCAGTGTCCAGGGGTTGTACGAGCAGTACTTC. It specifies CASSVQGLYEQYF.

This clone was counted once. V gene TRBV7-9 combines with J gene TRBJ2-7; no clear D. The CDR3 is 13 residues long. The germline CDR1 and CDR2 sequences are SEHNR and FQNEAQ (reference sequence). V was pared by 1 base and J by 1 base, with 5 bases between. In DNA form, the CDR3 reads TGTGCCAGCAGCTTAGATCTTTCCTACGAGCAGTACTTC. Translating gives CASSLDLSYEQYF. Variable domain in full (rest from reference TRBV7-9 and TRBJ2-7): DTGVSQNPRHKITKRGQNVTFRCDPISEHNRLYWYRQTLGQGPEFLTYFQNEAQLEKSRLLSDRFSAERPKGSFSTLEIQRTEQGDSAMYLCASSLDLSYEQYFGPGTRLTVT.

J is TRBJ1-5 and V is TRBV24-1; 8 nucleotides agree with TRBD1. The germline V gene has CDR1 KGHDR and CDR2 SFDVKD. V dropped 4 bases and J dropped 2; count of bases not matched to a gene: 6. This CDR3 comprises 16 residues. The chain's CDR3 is CATSDRMTGGNQPQHF. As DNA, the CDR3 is TGTGCCACCAGTGACCGGATGACAGGGGGCAATCAGCCCCAGCATTTT.

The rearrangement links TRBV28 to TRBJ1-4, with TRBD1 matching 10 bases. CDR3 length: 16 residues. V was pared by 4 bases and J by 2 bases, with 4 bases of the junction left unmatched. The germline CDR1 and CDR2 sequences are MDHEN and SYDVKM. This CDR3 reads CASSSRQGATNEKLFF. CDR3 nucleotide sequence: TGTGCCAGCAGTTCCCGACAGGGGGCTACTAATGAAAAACTGTTTTTT.

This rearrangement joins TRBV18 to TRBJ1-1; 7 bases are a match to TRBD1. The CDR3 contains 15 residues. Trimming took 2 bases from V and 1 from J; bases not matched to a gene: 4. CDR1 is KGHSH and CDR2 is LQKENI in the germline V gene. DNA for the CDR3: TGTGCCAGCTCACCAGGACAGGCTAAGAACACTGAAGCTTTCTTT. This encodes CASSPGQAKNTEAFF.

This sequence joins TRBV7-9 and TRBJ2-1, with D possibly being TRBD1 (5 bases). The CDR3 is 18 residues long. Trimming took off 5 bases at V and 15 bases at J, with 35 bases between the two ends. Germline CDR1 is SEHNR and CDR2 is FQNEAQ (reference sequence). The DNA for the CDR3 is TGTGCCAGCAGCCCCCCGACCCTCCTGGGGATGAGCAGGTCCCAGGGGTTCTTC. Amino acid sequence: CASSPPTLLGMSRSQGFF.

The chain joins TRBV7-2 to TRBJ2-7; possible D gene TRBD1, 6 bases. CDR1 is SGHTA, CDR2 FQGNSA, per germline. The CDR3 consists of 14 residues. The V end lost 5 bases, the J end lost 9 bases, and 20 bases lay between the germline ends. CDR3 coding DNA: TGTGCCAGCAGCGCTCTTGGACAGCCAGGGGCGCAGTACTTC. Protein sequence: CASSALGQPGAQYF.

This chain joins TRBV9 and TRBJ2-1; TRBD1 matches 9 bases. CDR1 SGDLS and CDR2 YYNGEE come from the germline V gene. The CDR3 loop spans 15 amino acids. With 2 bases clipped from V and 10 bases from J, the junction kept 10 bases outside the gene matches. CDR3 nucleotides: TGTGCCAGCAGCGTTCGACAGGGGGGGATTAAGGAGCAGTTCTTC. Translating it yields CASSVRQGGIKEQFF. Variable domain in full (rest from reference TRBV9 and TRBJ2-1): DSGVTQTPKHLITATGQRVTLRCSPRSGDLSVYWYQQSLDQGLQFLIQYYNGEERAKGNILERFSAQQFPDLHSELNLSSLELGDSALYFCASSVRQGGIKEQFFGPGTRLTVL.

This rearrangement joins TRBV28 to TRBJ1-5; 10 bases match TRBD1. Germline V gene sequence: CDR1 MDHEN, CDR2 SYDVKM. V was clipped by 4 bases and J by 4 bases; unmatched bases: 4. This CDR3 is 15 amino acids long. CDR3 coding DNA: TGTGCCAGCAGTTCCCGGGACAGGGGAAATCAGCCCCAGCATTTT. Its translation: CASSSRDRGNQPQHF.

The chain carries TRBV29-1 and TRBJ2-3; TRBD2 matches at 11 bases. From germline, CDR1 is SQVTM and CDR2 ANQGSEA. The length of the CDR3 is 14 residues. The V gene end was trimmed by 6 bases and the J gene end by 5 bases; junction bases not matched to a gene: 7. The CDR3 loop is CSVETSGRGDTQYF. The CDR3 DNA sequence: TGCAGCGTGGAAACTAGCGGGAGAGGAGATACGCAGTATTTT.

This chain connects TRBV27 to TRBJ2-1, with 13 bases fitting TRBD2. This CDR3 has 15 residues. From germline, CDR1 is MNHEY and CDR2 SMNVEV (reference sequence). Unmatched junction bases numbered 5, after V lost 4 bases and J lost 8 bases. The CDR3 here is CASSSGTSGMDEQFF. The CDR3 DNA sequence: TGTGCCAGCAGTTCCGGGACTAGCGGGATGGATGAGCAGTTCTTC.

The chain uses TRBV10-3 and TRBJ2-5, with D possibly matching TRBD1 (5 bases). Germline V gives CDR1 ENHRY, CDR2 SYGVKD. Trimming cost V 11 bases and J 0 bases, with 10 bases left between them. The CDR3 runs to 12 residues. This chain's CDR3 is CAATGNQETQYF. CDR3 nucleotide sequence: TGTGCCGCAACAGGTAACCAAGAGACCCAGTACTTC.

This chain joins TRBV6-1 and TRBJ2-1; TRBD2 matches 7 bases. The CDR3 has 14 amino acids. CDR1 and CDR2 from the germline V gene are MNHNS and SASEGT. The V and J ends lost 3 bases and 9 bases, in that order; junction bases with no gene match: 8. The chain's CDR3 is CASSESSGGIEQFF. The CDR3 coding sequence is TGTGCCAGCAGTGAGTCTAGCGGAGGGATTGAGCAGTTCTTC.

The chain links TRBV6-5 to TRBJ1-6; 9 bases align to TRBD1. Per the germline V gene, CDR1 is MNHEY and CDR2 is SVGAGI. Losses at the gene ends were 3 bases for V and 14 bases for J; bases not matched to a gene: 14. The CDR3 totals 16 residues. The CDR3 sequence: CASSYGTVWDRESLHF. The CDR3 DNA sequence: TGTGCCAGCAGTTATGGAACGGTGTGGGACAGGGAATCCCTCCACTTT.

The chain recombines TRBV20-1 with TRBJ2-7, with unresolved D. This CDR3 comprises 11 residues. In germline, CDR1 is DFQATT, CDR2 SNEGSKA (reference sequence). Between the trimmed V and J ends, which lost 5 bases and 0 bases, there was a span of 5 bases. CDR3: CSAPSSYEQYF. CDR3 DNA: TGCAGTGCTCCCTCCTCCTACGAGCAGTACTTC.

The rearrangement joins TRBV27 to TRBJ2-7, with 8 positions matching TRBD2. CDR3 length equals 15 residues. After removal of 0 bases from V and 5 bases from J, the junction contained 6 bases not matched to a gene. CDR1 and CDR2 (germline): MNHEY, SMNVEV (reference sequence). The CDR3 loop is CASSLSGGRPNEQYF. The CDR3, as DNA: TGTGCCAGCAGTTTATCAGGCGGGAGGCCTAACGAGCAGTACTTC.

The CDR3 bases are TGTGCCAGCAGTTTAAGAGGGAGCCGGGATGAGCAGTTCTTC. Its translation is CASSLRGSRDEQFF. The chain is built from TRBV28 and TRBJ2-1; tentative D call: TRBD2 (5 bases). Germline V CDR1 and CDR2: MDHEN, SYDVKM. The CDR3 spans 14 residues. V lost 2 bases to trimming and J lost 8 bases, with 13 bases between them.

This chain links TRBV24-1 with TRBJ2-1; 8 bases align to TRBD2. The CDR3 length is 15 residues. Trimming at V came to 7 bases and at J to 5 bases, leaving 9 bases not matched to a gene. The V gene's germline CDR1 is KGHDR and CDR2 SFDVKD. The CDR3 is CATSPGLGFDNEQFF. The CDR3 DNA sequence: TGTGCCACCAGCCCGGGACTAGGGTTTGACAATGAGCAGTTCTTC.